This T cell receptor beta chain was documented in a study of tumor-infiltrating lymphocytes in primary liver carcinoma. This clonotype was observed once. Total RNA amounting to roughly 0.5 ug was the source from which TCR beta cDNA was made with a constant-region primer. Libraries covering TCR beta were generated through three nested multiplex PCR rounds (using a slightly modified ARM-PCR). Both of the initial two PCR rounds ran for 10 cycles and employed TRBV1-TRBV30 forward primers alongside a C-beta reverse primer. MiXCR, run by TCRdb on the multiplex PCR reads, gives a single entry per CDR3 protein. The data show approximately 310,000 distinct CDR3 sequences, with about 60% seen just once and around 9.5% held by the top ten. V shed 7 bases and J shed 5 bases, with 17 bases lying between them. The CDR3 is made up of 14 amino acids. In germline, CDR1 is MDHEN, CDR2 SYDVKM. For blood RNA, unsorted whole blood served as the source, and germline DNA was extracted too.

The chain combines TRBV28 with TRBJ1-2, with D unclear. Source material: peripheral blood. This sequence originates from a man between 35 and 55 years old with primary liver carcinoma and hepatitis B virus infection. The CDR3 loop reads CASNSSGVSYGYTF. The CDR3 coding sequence is TGTGCCAGCAACTCCTCAGGAGTCTCATATGGCTACACCTTC.